Listed below are T cell receptor beta chains from one sample, sequenced in a study of T cells after yellow fever vaccination. TCRdb analysed the 5' RACE reads with MiXCR anew, one entry per CDR3 protein. The profile shows hundreds of thousands of distinct CDR3 sequences, roughly an eighth of them singletons. The sequencing used PBMCs, collected on the day of the yellow fever booster vaccination. Source of these receptors: a man aged 30 to 45 who received the YFV17D yellow fever vaccine. Both conserved end residues are part of each CDR3. A D gene is named only where the DNA matches it firmly. The listing skips clone size in some rows; elsewhere it reads once, few, many or a size class.

D	V	size	J	DNA	CDR3
-	TRBV7-2	-	TRBJ2-5	TGTGCCAGCAGCTTCCGCGTCGGAGGAGGAGAGACCCAGTACTTC	CASSFRVGGGETQYF
-	TRBV7-3	few	TRBJ2-7	TGTGCCAGCAGCCCGGACAGCACAGTCTCCTACGAGCAGTACTTC	CASSPDSTVSYEQYF
-	TRBV23-1	-	TRBJ2-5	TGCGCCAGCAGTCACCCCCACTGGCGGAAAGAGACCCAGTACTTC	CASSHPHWRKETQYF
TRBD2	TRBV20-1	-	TRBJ2-7	TGCTGTGCTAGAGAGTGGTCTAGCGGGAGTTCCTACGAGCAGTACTTC	CCAREWSSGSSYEQYF
-	TRBV4-3	-	TRBJ1-1	TGCGCCAGCAGCCCGGACAGAGGGGAAGCTTTCTTT	CASSPDRGEAFF
TRBD1	TRBV5-4	few	TRBJ2-5	TGTGCCAGCAGCTCCGCCCGGGACAGGGCAGAGACCCAGTACTTC	CASSSARDRAETQYF
TRBD2	TRBV4-3	few	TRBJ2-7	TGCGCCAGCAGCCAAGGAGCGGGAGCCGGGGGTGAGCAGTACTTC	CASSQGAGAGGEQYF
-	TRBV25-1	few	TRBJ2-3	TGTGCCAGCAGTGAATTCCAGGGGCAAGGGACAGATACGCAGTATTTT	CASSEFQGQGTDTQYF
-	TRBV14	-	TRBJ1-2	TGTGCCAGCAGCCCTTTCTCTGTCCTGCCTTACTCATACACCTTC	CASSPFSVLPYSYTF
TRBD1	TRBV9	few	TRBJ2-3	TGTGCCAGCAGCCGGGGGAACAGGGGGAAAGCCGTGGCGGATACGCAGTATTTT	CASSRGNRGKAVADTQYF
TRBD2	TRBV20-1	few	TRBJ2-1	TGCAGTGCCTCGGGACTAGCGGGGTACAATGAGCAGTTCTTC	CSASGLAGYNEQFF
TRBD2	TRBV5-1	few	TRBJ2-5	TGCGCCAGCAGCACGTTAGGGGCGGGGGTGACCCAGTACTTC	CASSTLGAGVTQYF
-	TRBV5-1	-	TRBJ2-7	TGCGCCAGCGGACGGGGTGAACTAACCCCGTACGACTACGAGCAGTACTTC	CASGRGELTPYDYEQYF
TRBD2	TRBV12-3/TRBV12-4	few	TRBJ2-3	TGTGCCAGCAGCCCGACAGGACCCGGCGGGCAGCGGGGGGGGTATACGCAGTATTTT	CASSPTGPGGQRGGYTQYF
-	TRBV5-1	-	TRBJ2-7	TGCGCCAGCAGCTTAGGGGACTCGGGATACGAGCAGTACTTC	CASSLGDSGYEQYF
TRBD1	TRBV6-5	-	TRBJ1-5	TGTGCCAGCAGTTCCGGACAGGGCGGATATCAGCCCCAGCATTTT	CASSSGQGGYQPQHF
-	TRBV20-1	few	TRBJ2-7	TGCAGTGCTAGTACGAGAGGAAGAGTATACGAGCAGTACTTC	CSASTRGRVYEQYF
-	TRBV24-1	few	TRBJ1-2	TGTGCCACCAGTGAGCTATTTACAGGATTTAACTATGGCTACACCTTC	CATSELFTGFNYGYTF
TRBD1	TRBV28	few	TRBJ2-2	TGTGCCAGCCTAGGGGGCCGTGGCACCGGGGAGCTGTTTTTT	CASLGGRGTGELFF
TRBD2	TRBV27	few	TRBJ2-7	TGTGCCAGCAGTACCTCCAAAACTAGCGCCGGGGAGCAGTACTTC	CASSTSKTSAGEQYF
-	TRBV5-1	-	TRBJ2-7	TGCGCCAGCAGCCGGGAGGGGGCCTCCTACGAGCAGTACTTC	CASSREGASYEQYF
-	TRBV4-2	many	TRBJ1-6	TGTGCCAGCAGCCAAGACCTGGCCGGAGGGTCACCCCTCCACTTT	CASSQDLAGGSPLHF
-	TRBV7-2	-	TRBJ2-7	TGTGCAAGCAGCTTAGAAGGGGTTATTGGGATCGAGCAGTACTTC	CASSLEGVIGIEQYF
-	TRBV30	-	TRBJ2-1	TGTGCCTGGAGTGTTAATGGCAATGAGCAGTTCTTC	CAWSVNGNEQFF
-	TRBV3-1	few	TRBJ2-1	TGTGCCAGCAGCCAAGAATACGGGGGAAGCTCCTACAATGAGCAGTTCTTC	CASSQEYGGSSYNEQFF
-	TRBV20-1	-	TRBJ1-2	TGCAGTGCTAGAGATCATGGGCAGGGCGCGTATGGCTACACCTTC	CSARDHGQGAYGYTF
-	TRBV6-2/TRBV6-3	-	TRBJ1-6	TGTGCCAGCAGTTCTACTCCGTGGGGGGCTTACAATTCACCCCTCCACTTT	CASSSTPWGAYNSPLHF
-	TRBV3-1	-	TRBJ2-1	TGTGCCAGCAGCCAGCAGGGGTATTCCTACAATGAGCAGTTCTTC	CASSQQGYSYNEQFF
-	TRBV6-2/TRBV6-3	few	TRBJ2-7	TGTGCCAGCGCTCAGGGTTACGAGCAGTACTTC	CASAQGYEQYF
-	TRBV20-1	few	TRBJ2-5	TGCAGTGCAAGAGAGCATGGTCGGCGGGGAGAGACCCAGTACTTC	CSAREHGRRGETQYF
-	TRBV20-1	few	TRBJ2-1	TGCAGTGCTACGCGGGCCAATGAGCAGTTCTTC	CSATRANEQFF
TRBD1	TRBV27	many	TRBJ2-5	TGTGCCAGCAGTGCTGGGACAGGTAATGCGGAGACCCAGTACTTC	CASSAGTGNAETQYF
TRBD2	TRBV20-1	few	TRBJ2-1	TGCAGTGCTAGGTTTAGGGAAGCGGGAGTGGGCAATGAGCAGTTCTTC	CSARFREAGVGNEQFF
-	TRBV7-2	many	TRBJ2-7	TGTGCCAGCAGTCTCCAACCAGCGGACAGCTACGAGCAGTACTTC	CASSLQPADSYEQYF
TRBD2	TRBV6-1	-	TRBJ2-7	TGTGCCAGCAGCCACAGGACTAGCGGCCTTGTCTCCTACGAGCAGTACTTC	CASSHRTSGLVSYEQYF
-	TRBV2	few	TRBJ2-2	TGTGCCAGCAGTGACGGCGCGGGTTCCGGGGAGCTGTTTTTT	CASSDGAGSGELFF
TRBD1	TRBV5-1	few	TRBJ2-1	TGCGCCAGCAGCGAGGGCGGGACAGGGGGTGACAGCTCCTACAATGAGCAGTTCTTC	CASSEGGTGGDSSYNEQFF
TRBD2	TRBV20-1	-	TRBJ2-7	TGCAGTGCCCTAAAACTAGCGGGAGCCTACGAGCAGTACTTC	CSALKLAGAYEQYF
-	TRBV28	-	TRBJ1-3	TGTGCCAGCAGTCTCATATTACAGACCTCTGGATACACCATATATTTT	CASSLILQTSGYTIYF
-	TRBV7-2	-	TRBJ2-3	TGTGCCAGCAGCTCCCGGGAAAGAGATACGCAGTATTTT	CASSSRERDTQYF
-	TRBV29-1	-	TRBJ2-3	TGCAGCGTTGCTGGAGATACGCAGTATTTT	CSVAGDTQYF
-	TRBV20-1	-	TRBJ1-2	TGCAGTGCTGTCCGGGACGGGCAGACCCTTTTATATGGCTACACCTTC	CSAVRDGQTLLYGYTF
TRBD1	TRBV28	-	TRBJ2-7	TGTGCCAGCAGTCAAAGATCCGGGACAGGGCATTCCTACGAGCAGTACTTC	CASSQRSGTGHSYEQYF
-	TRBV5-6	-	TRBJ2-7	TGTGCCAGCAGCTATCGGGTCTTGAGCTCCTACGAGCAGTACTTC	CASSYRVLSSYEQYF